The 24 T cell receptor beta chains below all came from one sample that was sequenced in a study of control samples from healthy donors and cancer patients. Clones were sequenced by immunoSEQ multiplex PCR, and TCRdb holds only the in-frame ones, with some missing. This sample has 150,000 to 200,000 clones, with approximately 90% found just once. Input material: blood. The receptor set was obtained from a man aged 25-45 years in good health.

V gene TRBV6-5 combines with J gene TRBJ2-2; tentative D call: TRBD2 (6 bases). V lost 4 bases to trimming and J lost 3 bases, with 15 bases between them. The CDR3 is 16 residues long. Germline V gene lookup returns CDR1 MNHEY and CDR2 SVGAGI. The CDR3 loop is CASSFTSGTYTGELFF. DNA for the CDR3: TGTGCCAGCAGTTTCACCTCCGGGACTTACACCGGGGAGCTGTTTTTT.

This sequence joins TRBV6-5 and TRBJ1-1; D uncertain. There are 13 residues in the CDR3. Germline V gene data show CDR1 as MNHEY and CDR2 as SVGAGI. Trimming took 5 bases from V and 4 from J, leaving 11 bases between them. CDR3 coding DNA: TGTGCCAGCAGTCCCCAGGAAGGCACTGAAGCTTTCTTT. Translating it yields CASSPQEGTEAFF.

The V call is TRBV6-2 or TRBV6-3, the J call TRBJ2-5, with D hard to call. This CDR3 is built from 11 residues. Trimming removed 5 bases at V and 5 bases at J, with 6 bases between. CDR1 is MNHEY and CDR2 is SVGEGT in the germline V gene. CDR3 in DNA: TGTGCCAGCAGTCCCCGTGAGACCCAGTACTTC. Protein sequence: CASSPRETQYF.

The chain uses TRBV5-6 and TRBJ1-1; D is uncertain. The length of the CDR3 is 14 residues. V lost 1 base to trimming and J lost 1 base, with 8 bases between them. CDR1 and CDR2 from the germline V gene are SGHDT and YYEEEE. CDR3 DNA: TGTGCCAGCAGCTTGTTACTAGAGAACACTGAAGCTTTCTTT. This sequence encodes CASSLLLENTEAFF.

The rearrangement links TRBV11-1 to TRBJ2-3, with no clear D. Looked up from germline, CDR1 is SGHAT and CDR2 is FQDESV (reference sequence). Deletions cut 2 bases from V and 2 bases from J, with 14 bases between. The CDR3 is 16 amino acids. The CDR3 DNA reads TGTGCCAGCAGCTTACACGACCTTTTATTCACAGATACGCAGTATTTT. This translates into CASSLHDLLFTDTQYF.

Only a few counts were recorded for this clone. V usage is TRBV6-5 and J usage is TRBJ1-1; 11 positions agree with TRBD1. The V and J ends lost 6 bases and 5 bases, in that order; junction bases with no gene match: 8. Germline loops: CDR1 MNHEY, CDR2 SVGAGI. This CDR3 is 15 amino acids long. This chain's CDR3 is CASSLGGTGGTEAFF. The CDR3 nucleotides read TGTGCCAGCAGCCTGGGGGGGACAGGGGGAACTGAAGCTTTCTTT.

The rearrangement links TRBV6-5 to TRBJ1-2; tentatively, D is TRBD1 (5 bases). From germline, CDR1 is MNHEY and CDR2 SVGAGI. The CDR3 is 12 amino acids. V was pared by 4 bases and J by 6 bases, with 9 bases between. CDR3: CASSSAGHGYTF. DNA of the CDR3: TGTGCCAGCAGTTCGGCAGGGCATGGCTACACCTTC.

The gene calls are TRBV21-1 and TRBJ1-5. TRBV21-1 is a pseudogene. This CDR3 spans 18 amino acids. The CDR3 sequence is CASSNGSGTEYSNQPQHF. The CDR3 bases are TGTGCCAGCAGCAATGGCTCTGGGACGGAATATAGCAATCAGCCCCAGCATTTT.

This clone was recorded once. CDR3 DNA: TGTGCCACCAGCACCGGGACGGGGAACACTGAAGCTTTCTTT. It yields the protein CATSTGTGNTEAFF. V gene TRBV15 combines with J gene TRBJ1-1; tentative D call: TRBD1 (5 bases). Germline CDR1 reads LNHNV; CDR2 reads YYDKDF (reference sequence). Trimming removed 4 bases at V and 1 base at J, with 10 bases between. This CDR3 spans 14 amino acids. Filled out from reference TRBV15 and TRBJ1-1, the complete variable domain reads DAMVIQNPRYQVTQFGKPVTLSCSQTLNHNVMYWYQQKSSQAPKLLFHYYDKDFNNEADTPDNFQSRRPNTSFCFLDIRSPGLGDTAMYLCATSTGTGNTEAFFGQGTRLTVV.

J is TRBJ2-1 and V is TRBV7-3; TRBD2 matches 8 bases. Germline CDR1 SGHTA, CDR2 FQGTGA. J lost 10 bases, V lost 5 bases, and 16 bases had no gene match. CDR3 length equals 16 residues. This chain's CDR3 is CASSPSTGAGEGEQFF. The CDR3 DNA follows: TGTGCCAGCAGCCCCTCGACGGGAGCGGGGGAGGGGGAGCAGTTCTTC.

V is TRBV4-2 and J is TRBJ1-5, with D hard to call. The ends were cut back, 1 base at V and 3 bases at J, with 19 bases in the middle. Germline loops: CDR1 LGHNA, CDR2 YNFKEQ. There are 18 residues in the CDR3. The CDR3 region is CASSQGVSGAAFNQPQHF. CDR3 DNA sequence: TGTGCCAGCAGCCAAGGGGTGTCAGGTGCGGCCTTCAATCAGCCCCAGCATTTT.

J is TRBJ1-1 and V is TRBV7-9; perhaps TRBD1 as D (6 bases). Germline V gene data show CDR1 as SEHNR and CDR2 as FQNEAQ (reference sequence). Trimming stripped 5 bases from V and 4 bases from J, with 29 bases between. This CDR3 has 19 residues. The CDR3 loop is CASSHSPGRGELRGTEAFF. CDR3 nucleotide sequence: TGTGCCAGCAGCCACAGCCCAGGGAGGGGGGAACTGCGGGGCACTGAAGCTTTCTTT.

The V gene is TRBV18, the J gene TRBJ1-6; TRBD1 is a possible D gene (6 bases). This CDR3 region has 16 residues. V was pared by 4 bases and J by 7 bases, with 17 bases between. Germline loops: CDR1 KGHSH, CDR2 LQKENI. The CDR3 sequence: CASSLSGGPRNSPLHF. The CDR3 coding sequence is TGTGCCAGCTCACTAAGTGGGGGGCCGCGGAATTCACCCCTCCACTTT. Filled out from reference TRBV18 and TRBJ1-6, the complete variable domain reads NAGVMQNPRHLVRRRGQEARLRCSPMKGHSHVYWYRQLPEEGLKFMVYLQKENIIDESGMPKERFSAEFPKEGPSILRIQQVVRGDSAAYFCASSLSGGPRNSPLHFGNGTRLTVT.

The V and J genes are TRBV14 and TRBJ2-1; perhaps TRBD2 as D (5 bases). The germline CDR1 and CDR2 sequences are SGHDN and FVKESK. Trimming shortened V by 3 bases and J by 10 bases, and 13 bases separated the two germline ends. CDR3 length: 13 residues. The CDR3 here is CASSHPRGVEQFF. For the CDR3, the DNA is TGTGCCAGCAGCCACCCTCGGGGTGTCGAGCAGTTCTTC.

The rearrangement joins TRBV25-1 to TRBJ2-2; maybe TRBD2 (6 bases). The V gene's germline CDR1 is MGHDK and CDR2 SYGVNS. V lost 7 bases, J lost 5 bases, and 14 bases lay in between. The CDR3 has 14 residues. The CDR3 loop reads CASNLGGRTGELFF. Here the CDR3 DNA reads TGTGCCAGCAACCTGGGGGGTCGGACCGGGGAGCTGTTTTTT.

The chain has TRBV10-3 and TRBJ2-3; maybe TRBD1 (5 bases). V was clipped by 10 bases and J by 5 bases, with 19 bases between them. The CDR3 has 14 residues. Germline loops: CDR1 ENHRY, CDR2 SYGVKD. CDR3 in DNA: TGTGCCACCAAAGGGTGGTACACAGGAGATACGCAGTATTTT. As protein: CATKGWYTGDTQYF.

This rearrangement joins TRBV29-1 to TRBJ1-1, with D hard to call. V lost 1 base to trimming and J lost 3 bases, with 9 bases between them. The CDR3 is 13 amino acids. The germline V gene has CDR1 SQVTM and CDR2 ANQGSEA. The CDR3 here is CSVEAGRHTEAFF. The CDR3 DNA reads as TGCAGCGTTGAAGCGGGCAGGCACACTGAAGCTTTCTTT.

The chain links TRBV19 to TRBJ2-3, with D perhaps matching TRBD1 or TRBD2 (7 bases each). There are 13 residues in the CDR3. The V end lost 8 bases, the J end lost 9 bases, and 18 bases lay between the germline ends. Germline V CDR1 and CDR2: LNHDA, SQIVND (reference sequence). The CDR3 coding sequence is TGTGCCAGTGGAGGACAGGAGGGACTAACGCAGTATTTT. Translated: CASGGQEGLTQYF.

The gene calls are TRBV5-8 and TRBJ1-1; the D gene is possibly TRBD1 (6 bases). Trimming stripped 4 bases from V and 3 bases from J, with 13 bases between. The CDR3 consists of 14 residues. Germline V lookup: CDR1 SGHTS, CDR2 YDEGEE. DNA of the CDR3: TGTGCCAGCAGCCCACAGGGTGTGGACACTGAAGCTTTCTTT. Translation: CASSPQGVDTEAFF.

This chain joins TRBV5-5 and TRBJ2-7; D is uncertain. The CDR3 spans 11 residues. CDR1 is SGHKS and CDR2 is YYEKEE in the germline V gene (reference sequence). V gave up 4 bases and J gave up 2 bases, with 4 bases separating them. CDR3: CASSLAYEQYF. In nucleotides, the CDR3 is TGTGCCAGCAGCCTAGCCTACGAGCAGTACTTC.

The V call is TRBV7-6, the J call TRBJ2-5, with D unresolved. The CDR3 is made up of 15 amino acids. The ends were cut back, 4 bases at V and 7 bases at J, with 19 bases in the middle. Looked up from germline, CDR1 is SGHVS and CDR2 is FNYEAQ. The CDR3 here is CASSSRDDPFGTQYF. The CDR3 bases are TGTGCCAGCAGCTCCCGTGATGATCCTTTTGGGACCCAGTACTTC.

Written as DNA, the CDR3 is TGTGCCAGCAGCTTAGGTATTGGGGGCAATCAGCCCCAGCATTTT. It codes for CASSLGIGGNQPQHF. V gene TRBV7-9 combines with J gene TRBJ1-5; no clear D. The CDR3 runs 15 residues. Trimming removed 1 base at V and 2 bases at J, with 9 bases between. Germline assignment: CDR1 SEHNR and CDR2 FQNEAQ (reference sequence).

This chain connects TRBV7-8 to TRBJ1-1; TRBD1 might be the D (5 bases). V lost 0 bases, J lost 2 bases, and 10 bases lay in between. The CDR3 has 15 residues. The germline V gene encodes CDR1 SGHVS and CDR2 FQNEAQ. In DNA form, the CDR3 reads TGTGCCAGCAGCTTAGCGCAGGGATCAAACACTGAAGCTTTCTTT. Its protein is CASSLAQGSNTEAFF.

The CDR3 DNA reads TGTGCCAGCAGTTTAGGGCAGGGAAAGGAAAAACTGTTTTTT. This gives the protein CASSLGQGKEKLFF. The V and J genes are TRBV28 and TRBJ1-4; perhaps TRBD1 as D (5 bases). V lost 2 bases and J lost 8, with 12 bases in between. CDR1 is MDHEN, CDR2 SYDVKM, per germline. CDR3 length: 14 amino acids.